This passage covers 18 T cell receptor beta chains from one sample sequenced in a study of TIL therapy for anti-PD-1-resistant metastatic lung cancer. The time point was: pre-treatment sample, taken before nivolumab and TIL therapy. The libraries were made with immunoSEQ v3. Generated by immunoSEQ multiplex PCR, the TCRdb table keeps only in-frame clones and is missing some. The sample yields around 30,000 clones, 74% seen once. The sample in question was blood, obtained at baseline. The receptors were gathered from a woman aged 30 to 85 with non-small cell lung cancer.

This chain uses TRBV25-1 with TRBJ2-2; weak D call: TRBD1 (6 bases). Germline-derived CDR1 and CDR2 are MGHDK and SYGVNS. The V and J ends lost 8 bases and 0 bases respectively, with 10 bases between them. The length of the CDR3 is 14 residues. CDR3 in DNA: TGTGCCAGCTCGGGACACCCGAACACCGGGGAGCTGTTTTTT. This gives the protein CASSGHPNTGELFF.

This chain uses TRBV11-2 with TRBJ2-5; 11 bases are a match to TRBD2. The V segment lost 3 bases and the J segment 3 bases; nucleotides outside the gene matches: 3. Germline-derived CDR1 and CDR2 are SGHAT and FQNNGV. The CDR3 is 15 amino acids. CDR3 in DNA: TGTGCCAGCAGCTTGGGACTAGCGGATAAAGAGACCCAGTACTTC. This encodes CASSLGLADKETQYF.

This clone has only a few counts. The V and J genes are TRBV18 and TRBJ2-7, with D unclear. Germline V gene sequence: CDR1 KGHSH, CDR2 LQKENI. The CDR3 contains 11 residues. Between the trimmed V and J ends, which lost 2 bases and 5 bases, there was a span of 4 bases. The CDR3 loop is CASSPSDEQYF. The CDR3 DNA reads TGTGCCAGCTCACCAAGCGACGAGCAGTACTTC.

This clone was found a few times. The chain combines TRBV5-1 with TRBJ1-5; no definite D call. Trimming removed 0 bases at V and 3 bases at J, with 7 bases between. Germline V gene lookup returns CDR1 SGHRS and CDR2 YFSETQ. The CDR3 is made up of 14 amino acids. The CDR3 loop reads CASSLGQTNQPQHF. Written as DNA, the CDR3 is TGCGCCAGCAGCTTGGGACAAACCAATCAGCCCCAGCATTTT.

The rearrangement joins TRBV7-6 to TRBJ2-3, with D maybe TRBD2 (6 bases). CDR3 length: 14 amino acids. Germline V gives CDR1 SGHVS, CDR2 FNYEAQ. V was pared by 3 bases and J by 2 bases, with 9 bases between. The CDR3 bases are TGTGCCAGCAGCTTGCGGACTACCACAGATACGCAGTATTTT. Its protein product is CASSLRTTTDTQYF.

The V gene is TRBV7-2, the J gene TRBJ2-2; possible D gene TRBD1, 5 bases. The germline CDR1 and CDR2 sequences are SGHTA and FQGNSA. The V end was cut by 5 bases, the J end by 2 bases, with 12 bases between. This CDR3 is 15 amino acids long. The CDR3 loop is CASSPDRRNTGELFF. The CDR3 nucleotides read TGTGCCAGCAGCCCCGACAGAAGAAACACCGGGGAGCTGTTTTTT.

The chain employs TRBV27 and TRBJ2-3; 10 bases are shared with TRBD2. Trimming removed 5 bases from V and 2 bases from J; junction bases left unmatched: 4. This CDR3 region has 15 residues. Germline CDR1 is MNHEY and CDR2 is SMNVEV (reference sequence). The CDR3 loop reads CASSNGLAVTDTQYF. CDR3 coding DNA: TGTGCCAGCAGTAACGGACTAGCGGTCACAGATACGCAGTATTTT.

This clone was detected once. The chain carries TRBV9 and TRBJ1-1; weak D call: TRBD1 (5 bases). CDR3 size: 15 residues. CDR1 SGDLS and CDR2 YYNGEE come from the germline V gene. Trimming stripped 6 bases from V and 3 bases from J, with 18 bases between. Written as DNA, the CDR3 is TGTGCCAGCAACGACATGACAGAGTGGGACACTGAAGCTTTCTTT. It codes for CASNDMTEWDTEAFF.

CDR3 nucleotide sequence: TGTGCCTGGACCCCTGTCCTCTCTGGAAACACCATATATTTT. This encodes CAWTPVLSGNTIYF. The chain uses TRBV30 and TRBJ1-3; no reliable D call. Between the trimmed V and J ends, which lost 4 bases and 0 bases, there was a span of 10 bases. The CDR3 covers 14 residues. The germline gives CDR1 GTSNPN, CDR2 SVGIG (reference sequence).

The chain carries TRBV6-6 and TRBJ1-1; D call uncertain. V was pared by 9 bases and J by 1 base, with 12 bases between. The CDR3 totals 13 residues. Per germline, CDR1 MNHNY and CDR2 SVGAGI (reference sequence). CDR3 sequence: CASRKIGNTEAFF. For the CDR3, the DNA is TGTGCCAGTCGTAAAATAGGGAACACTGAAGCTTTCTTT.

CDR3 residues: CASSYSVTRGTYEQYF. Written as DNA, the CDR3 is TGTGCCAGCAGTTACTCGGTAACTAGGGGAACCTACGAGCAGTACTTC. This chain joins TRBV6-5 and TRBJ2-5; D could derive from TRBD1 or TRBD2 (5 bases each). The J call is uncertain, as TRBJ2-7 better fits the DNA end. Per the germline V gene, CDR1 is MNHEY and CDR2 is SVGAGI. This CDR3 spans 16 amino acids.

V usage is TRBV6-4 and J usage is TRBJ1-2; no reliable D call. Germline V gene data show CDR1 as MRHNA and CDR2 as SNTAGT. This CDR3 has 11 residues. V lost 9 bases to trimming and J lost 8 bases, with 13 bases between them. The CDR3 bases are TGTGCCAGTGCGCTGAACGGCGGCTACACCTTC. Protein sequence: CASALNGGYTF.

This chain connects TRBV9 to TRBJ1-1; no reliable D call. The germline V and J ends were trimmed by 0 bases and 0 bases, with 6 bases remaining between them. There are 14 residues in the CDR3. The germline gives CDR1 SGDLS, CDR2 YYNGEE. In DNA form, the CDR3 reads TGTGCCAGCAGCGTAGGTCCGATGAACACTGAAGCTTTCTTT. Translation gives CASSVGPMNTEAFF. Full variable domain (remainder filled in from reference TRBV9 and TRBJ1-1): DSGVTQTPKHLITATGQRVTLRCSPRSGDLSVYWYQQSLDQGLQFLIQYYNGEERAKGNILERFSAQQFPDLHSELNLSSLELGDSALYFCASSVGPMNTEAFFGQGTRLTVV.

V and J are TRBV18 and TRBJ2-7; D call uncertain. Trimming removed 3 bases from V and 7 bases from J, with 7 bases in between. The germline CDR1 and CDR2 sequences are KGHSH and LQKENI. CDR3 length: 11 amino acids. The DNA of the CDR3 is TGTGCCAGCTCACCGGCAGAAGAGCAGTACTTC. Encoded protein: CASSPAEEQYF. Combining the CDR3 with reference TRBV18 and TRBJ2-7 gives the whole variable domain NAGVMQNPRHLVRRRGQEARLRCSPMKGHSHVYWYRQLPEEGLKFMVYLQKENIIDESGMPKERFSAEFPKEGPSILRIQQVVRGDSAAYFCASSPAEEQYFGPGTRLTVT.

The V call is TRBV2, the J call TRBJ2-7, with 13 bases that match TRBD2. Germline loops: CDR1 SNHLY, CDR2 FYNNEI. The CDR3 loop spans 15 amino acids. Germline trimming cut 5 bases from V and 0 bases from J; bases unmatched to any gene: 1. The CDR3 DNA reads as TGTGCCAGCAGTTGGACTAGCGGGAGCTCCTACGAGCAGTACTTC. It codes for CASSWTSGSSYEQYF.

V gene TRBV5-1 combines with J gene TRBJ2-7; maybe TRBD2 (5 bases). V was clipped by 4 bases and J by 3 bases, with 17 bases between them. The germline gives CDR1 SGHRS, CDR2 YFSETQ. This CDR3 comprises 15 residues. The CDR3 reads CASSTTPTSLYEQYF. The DNA for the CDR3 is TGCGCCAGCAGCACGACCCCCACTAGTCTCTACGAGCAGTACTTC.

This clone was counted between two and nine times. The genes are TRBV5-1 and TRBJ1-1, with 7 bases identical to TRBD1. The CDR3 is 13 residues long. V gave up 4 bases and J gave up 8 bases; unmatched junction bases: 8. CDR1 and CDR2 (germline): SGHRS, YFSETQ. CDR3 loop: CASSPHGQDEAFF. The DNA for the CDR3 is TGCGCCAGCAGCCCACACGGACAGGACGAAGCTTTCTTT.

The chain recombines TRBV30 with TRBJ2-1; TRBD2 might be the D (5 bases). Germline CDR1 and CDR2: GTSNPN and SVGIG (reference sequence). This CDR3 region has 13 residues. Trimming left V 3 bases short and J 6 bases short, with 12 bases between. The CDR3 DNA is TGTGCCTGGAGCGGCAGCGGCGTCAATGAGCAGTTCTTC. Encoded protein: CAWSGSGVNEQFF.